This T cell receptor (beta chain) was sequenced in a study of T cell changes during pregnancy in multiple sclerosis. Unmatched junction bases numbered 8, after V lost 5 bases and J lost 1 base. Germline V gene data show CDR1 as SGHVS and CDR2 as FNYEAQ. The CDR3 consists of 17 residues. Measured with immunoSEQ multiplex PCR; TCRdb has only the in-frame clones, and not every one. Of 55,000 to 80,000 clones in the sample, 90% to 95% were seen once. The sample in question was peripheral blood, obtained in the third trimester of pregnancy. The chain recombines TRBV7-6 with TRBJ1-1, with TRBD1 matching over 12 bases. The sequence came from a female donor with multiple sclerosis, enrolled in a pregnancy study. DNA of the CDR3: TGTGCCAGCAGCCAGAGGGGACAGGGGGCCCCGAACACTGAAGCTTTCTTT. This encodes CASSQRGQGAPNTEAFF.